This TCR beta chain was captured by sequencing in a study of Ad26.COV2.S vaccination and SARS-CoV-2 variants. Clones were sequenced by immunoSEQ multiplex PCR, and TCRdb holds only the in-frame ones, with some missing. Of about 410,000 clones in the sample, 92% were seen once. Noted treatment: about 20 received Ad26.COV2.S at low or high dose, single or two shots; roughly five received placebo; per-sample allocation not given. Samples came from day 63 after the first vaccine or placebo injection. The CDR3 totals 11 residues. V was cut by 6 bases and J by 6 bases, with 9 bases left in between. CDR1 and CDR2 (germline): MNHEY, SVGAGI.

This receptor was obtained from a person between 18 and 59 years old who received the Ad26.COV2.S COVID-19 vaccine or a placebo. V and J are TRBV6-5 and TRBJ2-7, with D possibly being TRBD1 (6 bases). The sample in question was peripheral blood, obtained in a trial of Ad26.COV2.S vaccine versus placebo. The CDR3 DNA follows: TGTGCCAGCAGACAGGGTTTCGAGCAGTACTTC. Encoded protein: CASRQGFEQYF.